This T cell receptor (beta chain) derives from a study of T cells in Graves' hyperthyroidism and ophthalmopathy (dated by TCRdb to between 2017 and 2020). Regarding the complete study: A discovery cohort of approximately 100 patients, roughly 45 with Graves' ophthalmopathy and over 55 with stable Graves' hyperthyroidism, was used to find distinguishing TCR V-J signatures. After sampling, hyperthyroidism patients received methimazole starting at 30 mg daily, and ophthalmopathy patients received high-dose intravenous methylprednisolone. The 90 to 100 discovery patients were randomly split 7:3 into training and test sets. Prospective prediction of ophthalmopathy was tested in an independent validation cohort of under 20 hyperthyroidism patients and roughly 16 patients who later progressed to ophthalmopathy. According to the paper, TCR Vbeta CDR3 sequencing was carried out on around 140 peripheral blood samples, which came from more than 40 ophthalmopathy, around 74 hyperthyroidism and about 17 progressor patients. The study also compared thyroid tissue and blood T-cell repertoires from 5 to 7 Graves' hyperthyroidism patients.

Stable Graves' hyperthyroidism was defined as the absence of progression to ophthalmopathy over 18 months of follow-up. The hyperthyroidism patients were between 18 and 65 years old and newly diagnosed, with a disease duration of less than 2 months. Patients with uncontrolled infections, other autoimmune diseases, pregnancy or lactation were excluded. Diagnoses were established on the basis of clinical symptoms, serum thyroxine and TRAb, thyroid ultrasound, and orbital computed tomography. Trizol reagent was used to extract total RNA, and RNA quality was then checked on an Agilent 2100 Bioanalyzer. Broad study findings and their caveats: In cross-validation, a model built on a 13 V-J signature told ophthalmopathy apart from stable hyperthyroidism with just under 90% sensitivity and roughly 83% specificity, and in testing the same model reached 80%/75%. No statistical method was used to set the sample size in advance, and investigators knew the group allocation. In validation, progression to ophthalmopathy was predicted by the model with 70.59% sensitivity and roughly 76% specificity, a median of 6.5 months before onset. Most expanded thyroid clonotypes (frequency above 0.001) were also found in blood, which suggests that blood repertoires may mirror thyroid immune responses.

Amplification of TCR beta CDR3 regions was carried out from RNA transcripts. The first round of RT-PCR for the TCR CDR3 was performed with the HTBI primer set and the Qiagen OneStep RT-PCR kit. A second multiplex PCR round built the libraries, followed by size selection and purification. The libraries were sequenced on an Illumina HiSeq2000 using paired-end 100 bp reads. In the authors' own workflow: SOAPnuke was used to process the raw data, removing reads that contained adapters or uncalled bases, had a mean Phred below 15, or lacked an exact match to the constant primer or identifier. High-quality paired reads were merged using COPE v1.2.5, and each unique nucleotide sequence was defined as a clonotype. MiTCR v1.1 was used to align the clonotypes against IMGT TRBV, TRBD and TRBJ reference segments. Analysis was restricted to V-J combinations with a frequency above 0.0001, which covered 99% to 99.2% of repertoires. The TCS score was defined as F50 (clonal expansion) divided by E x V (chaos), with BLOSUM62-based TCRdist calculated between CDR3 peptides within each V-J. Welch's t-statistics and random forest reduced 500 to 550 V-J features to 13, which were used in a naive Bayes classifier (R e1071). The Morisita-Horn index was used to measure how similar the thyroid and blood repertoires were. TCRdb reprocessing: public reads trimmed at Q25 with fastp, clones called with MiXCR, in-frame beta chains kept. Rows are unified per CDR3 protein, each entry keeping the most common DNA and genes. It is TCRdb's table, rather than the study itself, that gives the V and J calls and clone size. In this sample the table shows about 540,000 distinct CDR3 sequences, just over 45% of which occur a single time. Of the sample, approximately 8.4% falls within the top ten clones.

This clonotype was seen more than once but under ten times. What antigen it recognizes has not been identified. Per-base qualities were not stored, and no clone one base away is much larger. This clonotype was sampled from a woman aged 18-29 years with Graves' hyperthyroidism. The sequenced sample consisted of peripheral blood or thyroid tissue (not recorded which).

The CDR3 amino acid sequence is: CASSLNHETYGTQYF. The nucleotides read TGTGCCAGCAGCTTAAATCATGAGACCTACGGTACGCAGTATTTT. In this chain, TRBV7-3 is recombined with TRBJ2-3; no D segment can be confidently identified. CDR1 and CDR2 are read off the germline V gene as SGHTA and FQGTGA. CDR3 length: 15 amino acids, cysteine to phenylalanine. Only the CDR3 DNA is retained, 45 bases long and in frame from the first base. V is cut by 1 base and J by 8 bases, and the space between the germline ends is 16 bases.